These 28 T cell receptor beta chains share one sample of origin, sequenced in a study of T cells in Graves' hyperthyroidism and ophthalmopathy. TCR beta CDR3 regions were amplified from RNA transcripts. HTBI primers were used for first-round RT-PCR of the TCR CDR3. TCRdb reprocessed the multiplex PCR reads via MiXCR and lists one record per CDR3 protein. Here the sample spans about 560,000 distinct CDR3 sequences, approximately 15% being singletons. The sample taken for sequencing was blood. Receptors originate from a woman younger than 45 with Graves' hyperthyroidism.

This clonotype was counted ten times or more. The gene calls are TRBV12-3 or TRBV12-4 and TRBJ1-1; 8 bases agree with TRBD1. With 5 bases clipped from V and 5 bases from J, the junction kept 10 bases outside the gene matches. CDR3 size: 15 residues. The chain's CDR3 is CASSPWTGWRTEAFF. Here the CDR3 DNA reads TGTGCCAGCAGTCCATGGACAGGGTGGAGAACTGAAGCTTTCTTT.

In its sample, this clonotype was seen a few times. The V call is TRBV24-1, the J call TRBJ2-1; 9 nucleotides line up with TRBD2. The CDR3 extends over 16 amino acids. Germline values: CDR1 KGHDR, CDR2 SFDVKD. The junction had 8 bases not matched to a gene; V was cut back by 4 bases and J by 5 bases. The CDR3 bases are TGTGCCACCAGTGAGTCGAGCGCGGGAGGGAACAATGAGCAGTTCTTC. Amino acid sequence: CATSESSAGGNNEQFF.

The chain employs TRBV7-2 and TRBJ1-3; 7 nucleotides align to TRBD1. With 2 bases clipped from V and 0 bases from J, the junction kept 4 bases outside the gene matches. Germline loops: CDR1 SGHTA, CDR2 FQGNSA. The CDR3 contains 16 residues. CDR3 DNA sequence: TGTGCCAGCAGCTTACGAGGACAGGCCTCTGGAAACACCATATATTTT. This codes for CASSLRGQASGNTIYF.

Many counts were recorded for this clonotype. The rearrangement links TRBV6-1 to TRBJ2-5; 10 bases map to TRBD2. This CDR3 comprises 14 residues. The trim removed 5 bases at V and 5 bases at J, leaving 5 bases unmatched. Germline values: CDR1 MNHNS, CDR2 SASEGT. The CDR3 DNA reads as TGTGCCAGCAGTAGGGGACTAGCGAGGGAGACCCAGTACTTC. Its translation: CASSRGLARETQYF.

V usage is TRBV11-2 and J usage is TRBJ1-5, with unresolved D. Germline V gene data show CDR1 as SGHAT and CDR2 as FQNNGV. Trimming stripped 6 bases from V and 3 bases from J, with 12 bases between. There are 14 residues in the CDR3. The CDR3 is CASSSRGPNQPQHF. The DNA of the CDR3 is TGTGCCAGCAGTTCCCGAGGGCCCAATCAGCCCCAGCATTTT. Drawing the rest from reference TRBV11-2 and TRBJ1-5, the complete variable domain is EAGVAQSPRYKIIEKRQSVAFWCNPISGHATLYWYQQILGQGPKLLIQFQNNGVVDDSQLPKDRFSAERLKGVDSTLKIQPAKLEDSAVYLCASSSRGPNQPQHFGDGTRLSIL.

In its sample, this clonotype was seen a few times. The chain combines TRBV6-2 or TRBV6-3 with TRBJ2-1; TRBD2 aligns across 11 bases. Germline loops: CDR1 MNHEY, CDR2 SVGEGT. The CDR3 is made up of 18 amino acids. V was pared by 4 bases and J by 2 bases, with 10 bases of the junction left unmatched. The CDR3 loop is CASSSEKTSGKTYNEQFF. The DNA of the CDR3 is TGTGCCAGCAGTTCAGAAAAGACTAGCGGGAAGACCTACAATGAGCAGTTCTTC.

With regard to this clonotype: A read error may produce the germline difference seen at one junction end. This chain uses TRBV15 with TRBJ1-1; TRBD1 is a possible D gene (5 bases). This CDR3 region has 16 residues. The V gene's germline CDR1 is LNHNV and CDR2 YYDKDF (reference sequence). The DNA of the CDR3 is TGTGTCACCAGCAGGGAATTCCAGGGAGTGGGCTATGAAGCTTTCTTT. Protein: CVTSREFQGVGYEAFF.

The V call is TRBV15, the J call TRBJ2-7, with a weak D call TRBD2 (6 bases). Germline loops: CDR1 LNHNV, CDR2 YYDKDF (reference sequence). Trimming pared 3 bases from V and 3 bases from J, leaving 15 bases between. CDR3 length equals 15 residues. CDR3 amino acids: CATSSGRGTVYEQYF. The CDR3 DNA sequence: TGTGCCACCAGCAGCGGGCGGGGAACAGTCTACGAGCAGTACTTC.

This clonotype was seen a few times. The chain couples TRBV7-9 to TRBJ1-1, with D maybe TRBD1 (5 bases). This CDR3 has 13 amino acids. Trimming took off 3 bases at V and 11 bases at J, with 16 bases between the two ends. Germline-derived CDR1 and CDR2 are SEHNR and FQNEAQ (reference sequence). Written as DNA, the CDR3 is TGTGCCAGCAGCTTTCAACTCCCCGGGGCGGCTTTCTTT. Protein: CASSFQLPGAAFF.

The chain employs TRBV9 and TRBJ2-1; 12 bases fit TRBD1. The CDR3 has 14 amino acids. J gave up 9 bases and V 0 bases, and 1 base lay outside the gene matches. Germline loops: CDR1 SGDLS, CDR2 YYNGEE. CDR3 in amino acids: CASSVGGQGAEQFF. CDR3 bases: TGTGCCAGCAGCGTAGGGGGACAGGGGGCTGAGCAGTTCTTC.

This clonotype came up a few times. The CDR3 nucleotides read TGTGCCGTCAACACACGACCTCGGACAGAAGGGGTATCCGAGCAGTACTTC. Translated: CAVNTRPRTEGVSEQYF. V usage is TRBV27 and J usage is TRBJ2-7; tentatively, D is TRBD1 (6 bases). V was pared by 11 bases and J by 6 bases, with 32 bases between. The length of the CDR3 is 17 residues. In germline, CDR1 is MNHEY, CDR2 SMNVEV (reference sequence).

The table lists this clonotype with many counts. This chain joins TRBV20-1 and TRBJ2-3; D is perhaps TRBD1 or TRBD2 (5 bases each). Trimming shortened V by 0 bases and J by 5 bases, and 15 bases separated the two germline ends. The CDR3 length is 15 residues. Germline values: CDR1 DFQATT, CDR2 SNEGSKA (reference sequence). The CDR3 loop is CSARDSFSGRDTQYF. The DNA for the CDR3 is TGCAGTGCTAGAGATAGTTTTTCAGGGAGAGATACGCAGTATTTT.

At least ten counts were recorded for this clonotype. The gene calls are TRBV28 and TRBJ2-7, with D maybe TRBD2 (5 bases). Per the germline V gene, CDR1 is MDHEN and CDR2 is SYDVKM. V lost 7 bases to trimming and J lost 1 base, with 17 bases between them. CDR3 length: 15 amino acids. The CDR3: CASTSPGEGSYEQYF. The CDR3 coding sequence is TGTGCCAGCACCTCGCCCGGGGAAGGGTCCTACGAGCAGTACTTC.

J is TRBJ2-7 and V is TRBV19; D may be TRBD1 or TRBD2 (5 bases each). Germline V gene data show CDR1 as LNHDA and CDR2 as SQIVND (reference sequence). The CDR3 extends over 13 amino acids. V lost 6 bases to trimming and J lost 1 base, with 10 bases between them. As DNA, the CDR3 is TGTGCCAGTAGGTCGGGACGATCCTACGAGCAGTACTTC. Residues: CASRSGRSYEQYF.

In this sample, this clonotype turned up a few times. This chain uses TRBV29-1 with TRBJ1-2, with 7 positions matching TRBD1. This CDR3 is 13 amino acids long. CDR1 is SQVTM, CDR2 ANQGSEA, per germline. The V and J ends lost 3 bases and 5 bases, in that order; junction bases with no gene match: 6. Here the CDR3 DNA reads TGCAGCGTTGAGGCGGGCAGGGGGTATGGCTACACCTTC. Encoded protein: CSVEAGRGYGYTF.

In this sample, this clonotype turned up once. The CDR3, as DNA: TGTGCCAGCAGCTGGGGACAGGGTGGGGGCACAGATACGCAGTATTTT. Translating it yields CASSWGQGGGTDTQYF. The chain carries TRBV5-4 and TRBJ2-3; TRBD1 matches 9 bases. After removal of 3 bases from V and 1 base from J, the junction contained 6 bases not matched to a gene. The CDR3 has 16 residues. Germline lookup yields CDR1 SGHNT and CDR2 YYREEE (reference sequence).

This clonotype has ten or more counts. This chain connects TRBV11-2 to TRBJ1-2; 7 nucleotides align to TRBD1. Germline lookup yields CDR1 SGHAT and CDR2 FQNNGV. Trimming removed 2 bases from V and 2 bases from J; junction bases left unmatched: 8. The CDR3 loop spans 16 amino acids. In DNA, the CDR3 is TGTGCCAGCAGCTTAAGGGGCCCGGGACAGAACTATGGCTACACCTTC. This encodes CASSLRGPGQNYGYTF. The variable domain in full, completed from reference TRBV11-2 and TRBJ1-2, reads EAGVAQSPRYKIIEKRQSVAFWCNPISGHATLYWYQQILGQGPKLLIQFQNNGVVDDSQLPKDRFSAERLKGVDSTLKIQPAKLEDSAVYLCASSLRGPGQNYGYTFGSGTRLTVV.

This clonotype was counted many times. V usage is TRBV12-3 or TRBV12-4 and J usage is TRBJ2-1; perhaps TRBD1 as D (5 bases). The germline V and J ends were trimmed by 7 bases and 4 bases, with 11 bases remaining between them. CDR3 length: 13 amino acids. CDR3 DNA sequence: TGTGCCAGCATAGGGGCACCTTACAATGAGCAGTTCTTC. Its protein is CASIGAPYNEQFF.

There are many counts of this clonotype. The chain uses TRBV6-6 and TRBJ2-7; the match to TRBD1 covers 9 bases. With 3 bases clipped from V and 4 bases from J, the junction kept 7 bases outside the gene matches. Germline loops: CDR1 MNHNY, CDR2 SVGAGI (reference sequence). This CDR3 contains 15 residues. The CDR3 DNA reads as TGTGCCAGCAGTTATTCGGACAGGGGAGGGTACGAGCAGTACTTC. The encoded protein is CASSYSDRGGYEQYF.

This clonotype showed up just a few times. The J gene is TRBJ2-1, the V gene TRBV6-1; no firm D call. The CDR3 is made up of 13 amino acids. Germline V gene data show CDR1 as MNHNS and CDR2 as SASEGT. V was shortened by 7 bases and J by 6 bases, with 13 bases between the two germline ends. CDR3 DNA: TGTGCCAGCACCGAAGACGGAAGCAATGAGCAGTTCTTC. Translating it yields CASTEDGSNEQFF.

This clonotype has a count of ten or more. The chain combines TRBV5-1 with TRBJ1-4, with D unclear. The germline CDR1 and CDR2 sequences are SGHRS and YFSETQ. This CDR3 contains 14 residues. V shed 4 bases and J shed 2 bases, with 9 bases lying between them. This CDR3 reads CASSPSATNEKLFF. The CDR3 DNA reads as TGCGCCAGCAGCCCAAGCGCGACTAATGAAAAACTGTTTTTT. Based on the CDR3 plus reference TRBV5-1 and TRBJ1-4, the full variable domain is KAGVTQTPRYLIKTRGQQVTLSCSPISGHRSVSWYQQTPGQGLQFLFEYFSETQRNKGNFPGRFSGRQFSNSRSEMNVSTLELGDSALYLCASSPSATNEKLFFGSGTQLSVL.

This clonotype came up a few times. The chain combines TRBV30 with TRBJ2-7; TRBD2 matches 7 bases. Germline values: CDR1 GTSNPN, CDR2 SVGIG (reference sequence). This CDR3 is 13 amino acids long. The V and J ends lost 7 bases and 6 bases, in that order; junction bases with no gene match: 12. The CDR3 protein is CAFSGRTTSEQYF. The CDR3 DNA sequence: TGTGCCTTTTCCGGGAGGACGACTAGCGAGCAGTACTTC.

This clonotype occurred many times. This chain links TRBV5-1 with TRBJ2-3; 9 bases map to TRBD2. V was pared by 0 bases and J by 10 bases, with 12 bases of the junction left unmatched. CDR1 and CDR2 (germline): SGHRS, YFSETQ. This CDR3 has 16 residues. The CDR3 sequence is CASSLDRAGGPSSQYF. As DNA, the CDR3 is TGCGCCAGCAGCTTGGATCGGGCGGGAGGGCCTTCTTCGCAGTATTTT.

The genes are TRBV6-5 and TRBJ2-2, with D unresolved. Trimming cost V 2 bases and J 6 bases, with 7 bases left between them. The germline CDR1 and CDR2 sequences are MNHEY and SVGAGI. This CDR3 region has 13 residues. Here the CDR3 reads CASSYGVPGELFF. The DNA for the CDR3 is TGTGCCAGCAGTTACGGTGTTCCCGGGGAGCTGTTTTTT.

In its sample, this clonotype was seen many times. This chain joins TRBV2 and TRBJ2-1, with 7 positions matching TRBD2. The CDR3 runs to 15 residues. V shed 3 bases and J 4 bases; nucleotides not matched to a gene: 6. Per germline, CDR1 SNHLY and CDR2 FYNNEI. As DNA, the CDR3 is TGTGCCAGCAGTGATAGACTAGCTCGATACAATGAGCAGTTCTTC. This codes for CASSDRLARYNEQFF.

This clonotype was found many times. This chain joins TRBV13 and TRBJ1-1; D might be TRBD1 (5 bases). The germline V gene encodes CDR1 PRHDT and CDR2 FYEKMQ (reference sequence). The CDR3 has 14 residues. The germline V and J ends were trimmed by 1 base and 6 bases, with 12 bases remaining between them. In DNA, the CDR3 is TGTGCCAGCAGCTTAGCGGGGGAACTGGCTGAAGCTTTCTTT. It specifies CASSLAGELAEAFF.

The chain combines TRBV3-1 with TRBJ1-2, with D possibly matching TRBD1 (6 bases). Germline V gene data show CDR1 as LGHDT and CDR2 as YNNKEL (reference sequence). This CDR3 comprises 13 residues. V gave up 5 bases and J gave up 6 bases, with 13 bases separating them. The CDR3 sequence is CASSSLRGDGYTF. The DNA of the CDR3 is TGTGCCAGCAGCTCTCTCAGGGGAGATGGCTACACCTTC.

This clonotype was found many times. This chain uses TRBV30 with TRBJ1-1; D gene uncertain. The germline gives CDR1 GTSNPN, CDR2 SVGIG (reference sequence). The CDR3 totals 12 residues. V lost 2 bases, J lost 6 bases, and 10 bases lay in between. CDR3 coding DNA: TGTGCCTGGAGTCGAACAGAGTCTGAAGCTTTCTTT. As protein: CAWSRTESEAFF.